In this sample, the clone carrying this TCR beta chain turned up a few times. Each CDR3 protein gets one entry after TCRdb re-called the 5' RACE reads with MiXCR. The sample gives 600,000 to 850,000 distinct CDR3 sequences, around a sixth of which show up once; around 13% is in the top ten. The source of the sample is a study of identical twins. The J segment lost 1 base and the V segment lost 6 bases, leaving 6 bases of the junction unmatched. The CDR3 sequence is 15 residues long. Separately, the same data were catalogued under a study of T cells expressing NK-cell markers.

Sequencing was performed on PBMCs. The TCR comes from a woman aged 18-29 years in good health. V is TRBV12-3 or TRBV12-4 and J is TRBJ1-1, with 9 bases fitting TRBD1. CDR3 in amino acids: CASRPRDRENTEAFF. The CDR3 bases are TGTGCCAGCAGGCCCCGGGACAGGGAGAACACTGAAGCTTTCTTT.